Following are 29 T cell receptor beta chains from one sample sequenced in a study of response to subunit inactivated influenza vaccine. TCRdb passed the RT-PCR reads through MiXCR, listing each CDR3 protein once. The sample consists of more than 200,000 distinct CDR3 sequences, 9% to 15% of them appearing once. Source: non-naive T cells sorted from PBMCs, taken less than 15 days before vaccination. The receptor source for this set is a man aged 50 to 60 who received an inactivated influenza vaccine.

This clonotype was found a few times. The chain carries TRBV6-5 and TRBJ1-5; a possible D gene is TRBD1 (6 bases). The germline V gene has CDR1 MNHEY and CDR2 SVGAGI. Trimming pared 2 bases from V and 1 base from J, leaving 6 bases between. The CDR3 is 14 residues long. CDR3 in DNA: TGTGCCAGCAGTTACGACAGGAGCAATCAGCCCCAGCATTTT. Residues: CASSYDRSNQPQHF.

V is TRBV20-1 and J is TRBJ1-4; 8 bases are shared with TRBD1. CDR3 length: 16 amino acids. V lost 3 bases and J lost 4; bases outside the gene matches: 10. Germline V CDR1 and CDR2: DFQATT, SNEGSKA (reference sequence). The CDR3 reads CSASPGRGRSNEKLFF. The CDR3 nucleotides read TGCAGTGCTAGCCCCGGCAGGGGGCGTAGTAATGAAAAACTGTTTTTT.

The V call is TRBV6-5, the J call TRBJ2-5; 7 positions match TRBD2. V gave up 0 bases and J gave up 2 bases; unmatched junction bases: 6. CDR3 length equals 16 residues. The germline gives CDR1 MNHEY, CDR2 SVGAGI. CDR3 sequence (DNA): TGTGCCAGCAGTTACTCTCTTGCTAGCGGACAAGAGACCCAGTACTTC. It encodes CASSYSLASGQETQYF.

This clonotype was seen more than once but under ten times. This sequence joins TRBV20-1 and TRBJ2-5; a possible D gene is TRBD1 (5 bases). This CDR3 is 12 amino acids long. The V end lost 3 bases, the J end lost 4 bases, and 9 bases lay between the germline ends. CDR1 is DFQATT and CDR2 is SNEGSKA in the germline V gene (reference sequence). DNA for the CDR3: TGCAGTGCTAGTGGCCAGGGAGAGACCCAGTACTTC. It codes for CSASGQGETQYF.

This clonotype came up a few times. The CDR3 region has the DNA TGCAGTGCTAGAGCCGGGGACCGGCTCATCTACAATGAGCAGTTCTTC. It specifies CSARAGDRLIYNEQFF. This chain links TRBV20-1 with TRBJ2-1, with D perhaps given as TRBD1 or TRBD2 (5 bases each). Trimming stripped 1 base from V and 3 bases from J, with 16 bases between. Germline V gene lookup returns CDR1 DFQATT and CDR2 SNEGSKA (reference sequence). The CDR3 runs 16 residues.

This rearrangement joins TRBV5-1 to TRBJ2-1; 16 bases agree with TRBD2. Germline-derived CDR1 and CDR2 are SGHRS and YFSETQ. The junction had 2 bases not matched to a gene; V was cut back by 2 bases and J by 9 bases. The CDR3 runs 15 residues. CDR3 region: CASSLGTSGRAEQFF. CDR3 nucleotide sequence: TGCGCCAGCAGCTTAGGGACTAGCGGGAGGGCTGAGCAGTTCTTC.

This clonotype was seen a few times. This chain connects TRBV6-1 to TRBJ2-3; D ambiguous. The CDR3 has 13 amino acids. Trimming removed 2 bases from V and 7 bases from J, with 10 bases in between. CDR1 and CDR2 from the germline V gene are MNHNS and SASEGT. The CDR3 DNA reads TGTGCCAGCAGTGAATCAGTTTCATATACGCAGTATTTT. This gives the protein CASSESVSYTQYF.

Remarks on this clonotype: This sequence may be a read error, since a much larger clone differs from it by one base. The chain is built from TRBV12-3 or TRBV12-4 and TRBJ1-1; TRBD1 agrees at 8 bases. This CDR3 is 15 amino acids long. The CDR3 spells CAGSLGGGRGLVAFF. The CDR3, as DNA: TGTGCCGGCAGTTTAGGGGGGGGCAGGGGGCTTGTAGCTTTCTTT.

The gene calls are TRBV28 and TRBJ2-3; D uncertain. Trimming removed 3 bases from V and 10 bases from J, with 8 bases in between. The CDR3 loop spans 11 amino acids. CDR1 and CDR2 from the germline V gene are MDHEN and SYDVKM. The DNA for the CDR3 is TGTGCCAGCAGTTTCTTGGTCTCGCAGTATTTT. This translates into CASSFLVSQYF.

The rearrangement uses TRBV20-1 and TRBJ1-1, with TRBD1 as a possible D gene (5 bases). The CDR3 runs 14 residues. In germline, CDR1 is DFQATT, CDR2 SNEGSKA (reference sequence). V lost 5 bases and J 4 bases, leaving 17 bases between the germline ends. The CDR3 is CSAQGQGWGTEAFF. The CDR3 coding sequence is TGCAGTGCTCAAGGGCAGGGTTGGGGCACTGAAGCTTTCTTT.

This clonotype was observed at least ten times. This chain uses TRBV12-3 or TRBV12-4 with TRBJ2-1; D unresolved. Trimming cost V 3 bases and J 10 bases, with 4 bases left between them. This CDR3 contains 10 residues. This CDR3 is CASSFKEQFF. DNA of the CDR3: TGTGCCAGCAGTTTTAAGGAGCAGTTCTTC.

V and J are TRBV27 and TRBJ2-2; D ambiguous. The germline gives CDR1 MNHEY, CDR2 SMNVEV (reference sequence). The CDR3 runs 15 residues. With 4 bases removed from V and 2 bases from J, the gap between germline ends came to 11 bases. The CDR3 bases are TGTGCCAGCAGTTATGCAGCTAGAAACACCGGGGAGCTGTTTTTT. It codes for CASSYAARNTGELFF.

The chain employs TRBV29-1 and TRBJ2-6; tentatively, D is TRBD1 or TRBD2 (5 bases each). The germline V and J ends were trimmed by 6 bases and 0 bases, with 12 bases remaining between them. This CDR3 region has 15 residues. The germline V gene has CDR1 SQVTM and CDR2 ANQGSEA. The CDR3 loop reads CSVQGTVSGANVLTF. The CDR3 nucleotides read TGCAGCGTCCAAGGGACGGTCTCTGGGGCCAACGTCCTGACTTTC.

This clonotype occurred a few times. V and J are TRBV5-1 and TRBJ2-3; 7 bases agree with TRBD1. This CDR3 has 14 residues. The junction had 6 bases not matched to a gene; V was cut back by 4 bases and J by 4 bases. The germline CDR1 and CDR2 sequences are SGHRS and YFSETQ. For the CDR3, the DNA is TGCGCCAGCAGCCCGGGGACAGCGGCAGATACGCAGTATTTT. It translates to CASSPGTAADTQYF. Full variable domain (outside the CDR3, taken from reference TRBV5-1 and TRBJ2-3): KAGVTQTPRYLIKTRGQQVTLSCSPISGHRSVSWYQQTPGQGLQFLFEYFSETQRNKGNFPGRFSGRQFSNSRSEMNVSTLELGDSALYLCASSPGTAADTQYFGPGTRLTVL.

The chain uses TRBV4-1 and TRBJ1-5; tentatively, D is TRBD1 (5 bases). Germline CDR1 and CDR2: MGHRA and YSYEKL. Trimming shortened V by 0 bases and J by 6 bases, and 12 bases separated the two germline ends. The CDR3 consists of 15 residues. This CDR3 reads CASSQEVAGFQPQHF. Here the CDR3 DNA reads TGCGCCAGCAGCCAAGAAGTGGCAGGGTTTCAGCCCCAGCATTTT.

This clonotype was recorded at least ten times. This chain uses TRBV20-1 with TRBJ2-1; D remains unclear. The CDR3 is 10 amino acids. V dropped 2 bases and J dropped 4 bases, with 0 bases sitting between them. The germline V gene encodes CDR1 DFQATT and CDR2 SNEGSKA (reference sequence). The CDR3 protein is CSARYNEQFF. The CDR3, as DNA: TGCAGTGCTAGATACAATGAGCAGTTCTTC.

On this clonotype: One junction end does not reproduce the germline sequence, and a read error may be involved. V is TRBV7-2 and J is TRBJ2-5; the D gene could be TRBD1 or TRBD2 (5 bases each). Germline V gene lookup returns CDR1 SGHTA and CDR2 FQGNSA. The CDR3 extends over 15 amino acids. CDR3 amino acids: CACSQNEGRQETQYF. CDR3 DNA sequence: TGTGCCTGCAGCCAGAACGAGGGACGGCAAGAGACCCAGTACTTC.

This clonotype came up many times. The chain is built from TRBV2 and TRBJ2-5; possible D gene TRBD2, 5 bases. Trimming took off 3 bases at V and 1 base at J, with 15 bases between the two ends. Per germline, CDR1 SNHLY and CDR2 FYNNEI. The CDR3 is made up of 16 amino acids. This chain's CDR3 is CASSEGRLTVQETQYF. CDR3 coding DNA: TGTGCCAGCAGTGAGGGCAGACTAACAGTCCAAGAGACCCAGTACTTC.

The rearrangement uses TRBV3-1 and TRBJ2-1; TRBD1 agrees at 11 bases. The CDR3 has 22 residues. J lost 1 base, V lost 0 bases, and 17 bases had no gene match. Per germline, CDR1 LGHDT and CDR2 YNNKEL (reference sequence). The CDR3 protein is CASSQDLGDRGTIGRSYNEQFF. The DNA for the CDR3 is TGTGCCAGCAGCCAAGATCTGGGGGACAGGGGGACTATAGGAAGGTCCTACAATGAGCAGTTCTTC.

This rearrangement joins TRBV4-1 to TRBJ1-2; weak D call: TRBD1 (6 bases). V lost 3 bases, J lost 2 bases, and 13 bases lay in between. Per germline, CDR1 MGHRA and CDR2 YSYEKL. The CDR3 contains 15 residues. The CDR3 is CASSHPDRKNYGYTF. Here the CDR3 DNA reads TGCGCCAGCAGCCACCCCGACAGGAAAAACTATGGCTACACCTTC.

This chain connects TRBV5-6 to TRBJ2-1; D could derive from TRBD1 or TRBD2 (5 bases each). In germline, CDR1 is SGHDT, CDR2 YYEEEE. V was cut by 4 bases and J by 10 bases, with 21 bases left in between. This CDR3 region has 15 residues. CDR3 DNA sequence: TGTGCCAGCAGCGAGACCGGGACCCCCAATGGAGAGCAGTTCTTC. Translating it yields CASSETGTPNGEQFF.

This clonotype has just a few counts. CDR3 nucleotides: TGCAGCGCTTTCCGGGACAGCCAAGGGCAGTTCTTC. Amino acids: CSAFRDSQGQFF. V is TRBV29-1 and J is TRBJ2-1, with 7 bases matching TRBD1. CDR3 length equals 12 residues. V lost 7 bases and J lost 12; bases outside the gene matches: 12. In germline, CDR1 is SQVTM, CDR2 ANQGSEA.

In its sample, this clonotype was seen a few times. The chain uses TRBV5-1 and TRBJ2-7; 8 bases agree with TRBD2. Germline assignment: CDR1 SGHRS and CDR2 YFSETQ. The CDR3 covers 15 residues. V lost 4 bases and J lost 4; bases outside the gene matches: 10. The CDR3 is CASSPSESGSYEQYF. The CDR3 region has the DNA TGCGCCAGCAGCCCATCTGAGAGCGGGAGTTACGAGCAGTACTTC.

This clonotype was seen only a few times. The chain is built from TRBV27 and TRBJ2-7; TRBD2 might be the D (5 bases). The CDR3 is 10 residues long. V lost 9 bases and J 6 bases, leaving 9 bases between the germline ends. Germline CDR1 is MNHEY and CDR2 is SMNVEV (reference sequence). The DNA for the CDR3 is TGTGCCAGTCTGCTAGCCGAGCAGTACTTC. This encodes CASLLAEQYF.

There are a few counts of this clonotype. V gene TRBV20-1 combines with J gene TRBJ2-5; a weak D match, TRBD1 (6 bases). The germline V gene encodes CDR1 DFQATT and CDR2 SNEGSKA (reference sequence). With 5 bases removed from V and 4 bases from J, the gap between germline ends came to 17 bases. The CDR3 sequence is 14 residues long. The DNA for the CDR3 is TGCAGTGCTCCAGGGCAGGGGCCTCGAGAGACCCAGTACTTC. This translates into CSAPGQGPRETQYF.

The chain is built from TRBV19 and TRBJ2-7, with 7 bases that match TRBD1. Germline V gives CDR1 LNHDA, CDR2 SQIVND (reference sequence). This CDR3 contains 17 residues. After removal of 4 bases from V and 0 bases from J, the junction contained 12 bases not matched to a gene. CDR3 sequence: CASSNLLWDSTSYEQYF. The CDR3 region has the DNA TGTGCCAGTAGTAATCTGCTATGGGACAGCACCTCCTACGAGCAGTACTTC.

In this sample, this clonotype turned up many times. In nucleotides, the CDR3 is TGCAGCGTTGCGACCGGGGGGAGCTCCTACGAGCAGTACTTC. Its protein product is CSVATGGSSYEQYF. The V call is TRBV29-1, the J call TRBJ2-7, with 7 bases lining up with TRBD2. The CDR3 is 14 amino acids. CDR1 is SQVTM and CDR2 is ANQGSEA in the germline V gene. V lost 4 bases and J lost 0; bases outside the gene matches: 6.

At least ten counts were recorded for this clonotype. This chain connects TRBV12-3 or TRBV12-4 to TRBJ1-6; D is unclear. The ends were cut back, 2 bases at V and 7 bases at J, with 6 bases in the middle. CDR3 length: 13 residues. CDR3 protein: CASSLWANSPLHF. DNA for the CDR3: TGTGCCAGCAGTTTATGGGCCAATTCACCCCTCCACTTT.

This clonotype has a handful of counts. The chain has TRBV28 and TRBJ2-3; TRBD2 aligns across 14 bases. The CDR3 contains 18 residues. V shed 2 bases, J shed 4 bases, and the junction held 8 bases outside the gene matches. Germline CDR1 MDHEN, CDR2 SYDVKM. CDR3 amino acids: CASSLIPTSGRAPDTQYF. CDR3 DNA: TGTGCCAGCAGTTTAATCCCGACTAGCGGGAGGGCTCCAGATACGCAGTATTTT.